This T cell receptor (beta chain) comes out of a study of T-cell reconstitution after alpha-beta-depleted transplantation in children. Broader study findings: T-cell counts and diversity at one year following transplant were attributed mainly to newly produced T cells. Reportedly, roughly two months post-transplant, alpha-beta T cells arose from several hundred expanded graft clones.

Trimming stripped 0 bases from V and 4 bases from J, with 11 bases between. The CDR3 loop spans 15 amino acids. Germline V gene data show CDR1 as SGHRS and CDR2 as YFSETQ. This clonotype turned up a few times. Its antigen is still unknown. Unique molecular identifiers were used to barcode this TCRbeta library. TCRdb redid the calling of the PCR reads with MiXCR, one entry per CDR3 protein. The table lists around 420,000 distinct CDR3 sequences, about a sixth of them singletons. The receptor comes from a boy younger than two who had a stem cell transplant for Wiskott-Aldrich syndrome, so the T cells may come from the graft donor. The chain has TRBV5-1 and TRBJ2-1; D unresolved. Sequenced material: PBMCs, mostly from graft donor cells, taken 360 days after TCRalphabeta/CD19-depleted stem cell transplant. CDR3 sequence reads: CASSLGRPTYNEQFF. In DNA form, the CDR3 reads TGCGCCAGCAGCTTGGGTAGACCGACATACAATGAGCAGTTCTTC.